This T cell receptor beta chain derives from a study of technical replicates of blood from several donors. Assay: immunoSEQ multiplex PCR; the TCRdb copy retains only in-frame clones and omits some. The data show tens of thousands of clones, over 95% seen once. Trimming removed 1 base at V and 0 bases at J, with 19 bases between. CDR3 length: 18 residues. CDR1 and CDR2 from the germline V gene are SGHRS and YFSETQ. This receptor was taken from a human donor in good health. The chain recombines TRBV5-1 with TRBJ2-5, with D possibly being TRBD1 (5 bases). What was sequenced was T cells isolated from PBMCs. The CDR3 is CASSLRVRADRYQETQYF. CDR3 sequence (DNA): TGCGCCAGCAGCTTGAGGGTCAGGGCGGACCGATACCAAGAGACCCAGTACTTC.